One and the same sample provided the 7 T cell receptor beta chains below, sequenced in a study of PD-L1 blockade in urothelial cancer. Profiling relied on immunoSEQ multiplex PCR, and the TCRdb table lists in-frame clones only, not all of them. Found here are some 80,000 clones, 70% to 90% of them singletons; the top ten hold approximately 7.1%. Time point of the sample: pretreatment peripheral blood. The sequenced sample was PBMCs, obtained around atezolizumab (anti-PD-L1) treatment. These TCRs come from a man aged 40-49 years with urothelial cancer.

This clone was counted between two and nine times. V gene TRBV6-5 combines with J gene TRBJ1-2; the D gene is possibly TRBD1 (5 bases). Trimming removed 10 bases from V and 3 bases from J, with 18 bases in between. Germline values: CDR1 MNHEY, CDR2 SVGAGI. The CDR3 runs 14 residues. CDR3 sequence: CATYPGGTDYGYTF. CDR3 coding DNA: TGTGCCACCTACCCGGGGGGTACGGACTATGGCTACACCTTC.

This rearrangement joins TRBV7-2 to TRBJ2-5, with 9 positions matching TRBD1. CDR1 and CDR2 from the germline V gene are SGHTA and FQGNSA. The V gene end was trimmed by 0 bases and the J gene end by 5 bases; junction bases not matched to a gene: 1. The CDR3 contains 14 residues. This CDR3 reads CASSLATGGETQYF. CDR3 nucleotide sequence: TGTGCCAGCAGCTTAGCGACAGGGGGGGAGACCCAGTACTTC.

V usage is TRBV19 and J usage is TRBJ1-5, with 12 bases aligning to TRBD1. This CDR3 region has 17 residues. The V segment lost 0 bases and the J segment 7 bases; nucleotides outside the gene matches: 7. Germline values: CDR1 LNHDA, CDR2 SQIVND (reference sequence). The CDR3 region is CASSIDSGTGGGQPQHF. In nucleotides, the CDR3 is TGTGCCAGTAGTATAGATTCCGGGACAGGGGGCGGGCAGCCCCAGCATTTT.

The J gene is TRBJ2-5, the V gene TRBV4-1; D remains unclear. V lost 0 bases, J lost 3 bases, and 17 bases lay in between. The CDR3 covers 17 residues. Germline values: CDR1 MGHRA, CDR2 YSYEKL. For the CDR3, the DNA is TGCGCCAGCAGCCAAGATTTGGGCAGTCTGGGCAAAGAGACCCAGTACTTC. It encodes CASSQDLGSLGKETQYF.

The chain has TRBV5-1 and TRBJ1-1; D remains unclear. V was cut by 4 bases and J by 4 bases, with 14 bases left in between. The CDR3 is 14 amino acids. The germline V gene encodes CDR1 SGHRS and CDR2 YFSETQ. The CDR3 DNA reads TGCGCCAGCAGCGCGCTCGTGGGGAGCACTGAAGCTTTCTTT. Encoded protein: CASSALVGSTEAFF.

This clone has only a few counts. CDR3 coding DNA: TGTGCCAGCACCAGGACAGTCTCTACTTTATCCTACGAGCAGTACTTC. Its translation is CASTRTVSTLSYEQYF. The chain couples TRBV27 to TRBJ2-7; D might be TRBD1 (6 bases). This CDR3 region has 16 residues. With 7 bases removed from V and 1 base from J, the gap between germline ends came to 20 bases. In germline, CDR1 is MNHEY, CDR2 SMNVEV (reference sequence).

The chain recombines TRBV10-2 with TRBJ1-2; 12 positions match TRBD1. Germline trimming cut 3 bases from V and 8 bases from J; bases unmatched to any gene: 4. Germline lookup yields CDR1 WSHSY and CDR2 SAAADI. This CDR3 region has 14 residues. CDR3 loop: CASSDSGTGGGYTF. The DNA for the CDR3 is TGCGCCAGCAGTGACTCCGGGACAGGGGGCGGCTACACCTTC.